Listed here is a single T cell receptor (beta chain). In the study's own analysis: Amplifying reference gene primers gave estimates of nucleated cell counts. Clones were read by immunoSEQ multiplex PCR, and TCRdb kept only the in-frame ones, dropping some. The V and J calls and clone size are taken from that table; D and trimming were inferred from the DNA. There are approximately 250,000 clones in the sample; roughly 85% occur only once, and approximately 8.6% lies in the top ten. Adults between about 18 and 95 years of age took part from 20 to 25 US areas. Cohort placement rested on clinical history that participants reported themselves. These data belong to a study of blood T cell repertoires in COVID-19. The wider study: PBMCs, B-cell-depleted T cells, or T cells were the source of the cDNA or gDNA that made up the material.

Per germline, CDR1 MNHEY and CDR2 SVGAGI. V shed 10 bases and J shed 2 bases, with 12 bases lying between them. The CDR3 totals 13 residues. Input material: PBMCs or T cells enriched from blood (not recorded which). The chain links TRBV6-5 to TRBJ1-3; D not certain. The sequence was collected from a woman aged 45-65 years with acute COVID-19. CDR3 protein: CAIEDLAGNTIYF. The CDR3 DNA is TGTGCCATCGAGGATCTCGCTGGAAACACCATATATTTT.